Many counts were recorded for the clone carrying this T cell receptor (beta chain). The data stem from a study of CD8 T cells in ankylosing spondylitis. TCRdb passed the 5' RACE reads through MiXCR, listing each CDR3 protein once. Of about 130,000 distinct CDR3 sequences listed, around 7% are singletons. The source is a male donor with ankylosing spondylitis or in good health (not recorded which). Input material: blood, either unsorted or a sorted T cell fraction (not recorded which).

The CDR3 DNA sequence: TGCGCCAGCTATACTGCCGGAGAGACCCAGTACTTC. Amino acids: CASYTAGETQYF. The genes are TRBV5-1 and TRBJ2-5; D gene uncertain. V shed 7 bases and J shed 4 bases, with 11 bases lying between them. CDR3 length: 12 residues. Germline lookup yields CDR1 SGHRS and CDR2 YFSETQ.